This T cell receptor beta chain originates from a study of PD-1 blockade in classical Hodgkin lymphoma. Study summary: Patients got intravenous nivolumab 3 mg/kg every 2 weeks. Study outcomes and limitations: Why the repertoires differ is still unclear, perhaps disease activity or prior therapy. CD4+ TCR diversity, unlike CD8+, rose significantly by C4D1.

The patients all showed relapse after autologous stem cell transplantation, while their brentuximab vedotin exposure varied. The CDR3 runs to 15 residues. V shed 4 bases and J shed 3 bases, with 15 bases lying between them. Germline loops: CDR1 MDHEN, CDR2 SYDVKM. TCRdb's copy holds only in-frame clones and misses some; the assay was immunoSEQ multiplex PCR. Here the sample spans around 24,000 clones, 67% being singletons. This clone was found once. The antigen remains unidentified. This sample comprised peripheral blood mononuclear cells (PBMCs), obtained before the second cycle of nivolumab. The chain carries TRBV28 and TRBJ2-5; a weak D match, TRBD2 (6 bases). The source is a human donor with classical Hodgkin lymphoma. CDR3 amino acids: CASSYRGMVEETQYF. The CDR3 DNA sequence: TGTGCCAGCAGTTACCGGGGGATGGTGGAAGAGACCCAGTACTTC.